A selection of T cell receptor beta chains follows, all from one sample in a study of early T cells in non-severe SARS-CoV-2 infection. A single record per CDR3 protein comes from TCRdb applying MiXCR to the 5' RACE reads. The sample contains 85,000 to 120,000 distinct CDR3 sequences, 10% to 15% of which appear only once. Sequencing was performed on whole blood. These receptors all stem from an adult who was a healthcare worker with PCR-confirmed SARS-CoV-2 infection or an uninfected control (not recorded which). Each CDR3 is given with its conserved first and last residue. Fields, in order: V gene, clone size, J gene, D gene, CDR3 DNA, CDR3 protein. D genes are given only for firm matches. Clone size is given for some rows only: seen once, a few or many times, or a class if the clone is expanded.

TRBV7-9	many	TRBJ1-2	TRBD1	TGTGCCAGCAGCTTAGCTGAAGGACAGGGCTATGGCTACACCTTC	CASSLAEGQGYGYTF
TRBV6-2/TRBV6-3	.	TRBJ1-1	.	TGTGCCAGCACTACAACCTGGCAGGGCCACCTCACTGAAGCTTTCTTT	CASTTTWQGHLTEAFF
TRBV11-2	few	TRBJ2-7	.	TGTGCCAGCAGCCTACGTGACTCTTCCTACGAGCAGTACTTC	CASSLRDSSYEQYF
TRBV20-1	many	TRBJ1-1	.	TGCAGTGCTAGCTACGGGGGGGAAGCTTTCTTT	CSASYGGEAFF
TRBV12-3/TRBV12-4	.	TRBJ2-1	.	TGTGCCAGCAGTTTACGGGAGTACAATGAGCAGTTCTTC	CASSLREYNEQFF
TRBV6-2/TRBV6-3	few	TRBJ2-7	TRBD2	TGTGCCAGCACCCGGGGGACTAGAACCGGCGAGCAGTACTTC	CASTRGTRTGEQYF
TRBV14	.	TRBJ1-1	.	TGTGCCAGCAGCCCGAGGGCGTCGGGCGAAAAGGCAGCTTTCTTT	CASSPRASGEKAAFF
TRBV5-1	.	TRBJ2-7	TRBD2	TGCGCCAGCAGCTTAGGGGGAGCGGGAGTAATGCACGAGCAGTACTTC	CASSLGGAGVMHEQYF
TRBV7-6	many	TRBJ2-1	.	TGTGCCAGCAGCTTTAACTTAGCGGTAACCACCTACAATGAGCAGTTCTTC	CASSFNLAVTTYNEQFF
TRBV4-3	many	TRBJ2-2	TRBD2	TGCGCCAGCAGCCAGCGGCTCCCGTTAGCGGGAGGCCTGGGGGAGCTGTTTTTT	CASSQRLPLAGGLGELFF
TRBV6-1	.	TRBJ1-3	.	TGTGCCAGCAGTGAAGCAGGACGGTCTGGAAACACCATATATTTT	CASSEAGRSGNTIYF
TRBV11-2	few	TRBJ2-1	.	TGTGCCAGCAGCTTAGATACTAGGTCCTACAATGAGCAGTTCTTC	CASSLDTRSYNEQFF
TRBV7-9	.	TRBJ1-2	.	TGTGCCAGCAGCTTAGGGGGAGGACCGTACTATGGCTACACCTTC	CASSLGGGPYYGYTF
TRBV7-2	few	TRBJ2-1	.	TGTGCCAGCAGCTTATGGTACCGGGAGCAGTTCTTC	CASSLWYREQFF
TRBV7-9	.	TRBJ2-1	TRBD2	TGTGCCAGCAGCTTAGAACTAGCGGAGCAGTTCTTC	CASSLELAEQFF
TRBV5-4	.	TRBJ1-2	.	TGTGCCAGCAGCTTGGACGTCTATGGCTACACCTTC	CASSLDVYGYTF
TRBV4-1	.	TRBJ2-2	.	TGCGCCAGCAGCCAAGATCCCATAGGACAGTTCAGCGGCACCGGGGAGCTGTTTTTT	CASSQDPIGQFSGTGELFF
TRBV5-4	many	TRBJ1-1	.	TGTGCCAGCAGCTTAAGAGGGTTTGCAGGGGCTTTCTTT	CASSLRGFAGAFF